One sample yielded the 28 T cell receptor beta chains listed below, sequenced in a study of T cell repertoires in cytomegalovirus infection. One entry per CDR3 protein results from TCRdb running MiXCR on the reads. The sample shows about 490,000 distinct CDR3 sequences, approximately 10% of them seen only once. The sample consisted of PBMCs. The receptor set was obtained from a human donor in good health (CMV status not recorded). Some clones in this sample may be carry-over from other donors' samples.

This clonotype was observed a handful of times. CDR3 sequence (DNA): TGTGCCAGCAGTCCCCAAGGGATAATGGAGACCCAGTACTTC. Translated, it gives CASSPQGIMETQYF. The chain recombines TRBV12-3 or TRBV12-4 with TRBJ2-5; D uncertain. The CDR3 sequence is 14 residues long. V shed 5 bases and J shed 5 bases, with 15 bases lying between them.

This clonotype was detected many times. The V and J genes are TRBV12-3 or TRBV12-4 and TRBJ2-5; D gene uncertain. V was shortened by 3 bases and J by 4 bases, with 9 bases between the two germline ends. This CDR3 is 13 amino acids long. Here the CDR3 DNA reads TGTGCCAGCAGTTTTCAGGAAACAGAGACCCAGTACTTC. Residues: CASSFQETETQYF.

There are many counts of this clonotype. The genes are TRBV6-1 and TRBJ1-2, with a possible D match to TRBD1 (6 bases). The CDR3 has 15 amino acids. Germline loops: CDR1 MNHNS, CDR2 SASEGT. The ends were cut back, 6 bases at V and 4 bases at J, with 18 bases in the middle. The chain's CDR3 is CASSRGGAGVYGYTF. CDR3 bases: TGTGCCAGCAGCCGAGGGGGGGCTGGGGTCTATGGCTACACCTTC.

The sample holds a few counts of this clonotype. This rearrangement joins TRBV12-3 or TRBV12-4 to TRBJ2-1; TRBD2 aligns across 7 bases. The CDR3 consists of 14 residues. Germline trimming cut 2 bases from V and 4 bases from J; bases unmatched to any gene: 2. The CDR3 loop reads CASSLLAEYNEQFF. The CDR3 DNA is TGTGCCAGCAGTTTACTAGCGGAATACAATGAGCAGTTCTTC.

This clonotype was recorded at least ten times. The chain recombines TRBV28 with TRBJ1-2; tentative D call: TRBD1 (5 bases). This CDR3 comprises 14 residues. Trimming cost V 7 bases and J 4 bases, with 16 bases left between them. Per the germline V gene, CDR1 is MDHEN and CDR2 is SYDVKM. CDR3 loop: CASTLGVRGYGYTF. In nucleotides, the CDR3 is TGTGCCAGCACGTTGGGGGTTAGGGGCTATGGCTACACCTTC.

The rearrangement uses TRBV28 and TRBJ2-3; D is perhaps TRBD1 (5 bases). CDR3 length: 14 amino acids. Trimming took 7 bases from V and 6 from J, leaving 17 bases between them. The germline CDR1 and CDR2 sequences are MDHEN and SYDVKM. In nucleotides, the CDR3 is TGTGCCAGCACCACAGGAAGGGTGGTCGATACGCAGTATTTT. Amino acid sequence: CASTTGRVVDTQYF.

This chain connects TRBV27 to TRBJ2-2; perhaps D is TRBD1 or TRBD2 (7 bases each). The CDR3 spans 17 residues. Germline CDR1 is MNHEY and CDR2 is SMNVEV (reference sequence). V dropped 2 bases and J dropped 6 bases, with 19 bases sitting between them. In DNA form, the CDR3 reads TGTGCCAGCAGTTTAAAAGCGGGACAGCCTTTTTCCGGGGAGCTGTTTTTT. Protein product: CASSLKAGQPFSGELFF.

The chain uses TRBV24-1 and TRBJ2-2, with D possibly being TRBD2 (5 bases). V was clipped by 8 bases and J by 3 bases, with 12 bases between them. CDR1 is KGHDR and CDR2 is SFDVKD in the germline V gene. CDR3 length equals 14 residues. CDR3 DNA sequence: TGTGCCACCAAGGCAGCCGGGGACACCGGGGAGCTGTTTTTT. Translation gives CATKAAGDTGELFF.

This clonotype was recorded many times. The CDR3 nucleotides are TGTGCCAGCAGGGCCAGTTTCGAAAAACTGTTTTTT. This encodes CASRASFEKLFF. V usage is TRBV2 and J usage is TRBJ1-4; D unclear. Trimming removed 6 bases at V and 8 bases at J, with 10 bases between. CDR1 and CDR2 (germline): SNHLY, FYNNEI. This CDR3 is built from 12 residues.

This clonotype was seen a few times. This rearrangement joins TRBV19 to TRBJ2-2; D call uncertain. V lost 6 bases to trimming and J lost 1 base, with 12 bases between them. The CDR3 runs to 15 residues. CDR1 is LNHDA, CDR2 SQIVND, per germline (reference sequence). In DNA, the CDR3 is TGTGCCAGTAGCATACTCGGACGGAACACCGGGGAGCTGTTTTTT. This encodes CASSILGRNTGELFF. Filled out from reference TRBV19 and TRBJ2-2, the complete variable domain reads DGGITQSPKYLFRKEGQNVTLSCEQNLNHDAMYWYRQDPGQGLRLIYYSQIVNDFQKGDIAEGYSVSREKKESFPLTVTSAQKNPTAFYLCASSILGRNTGELFFGEGSRLTVL.

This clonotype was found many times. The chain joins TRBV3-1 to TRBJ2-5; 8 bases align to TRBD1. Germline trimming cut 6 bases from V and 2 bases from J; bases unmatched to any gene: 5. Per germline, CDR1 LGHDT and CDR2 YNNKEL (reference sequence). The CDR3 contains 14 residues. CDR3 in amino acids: CASSQQGVQETQYF. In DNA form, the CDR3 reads TGTGCCAGCAGTCAACAGGGGGTTCAAGAGACCCAGTACTTC.

DNA of the CDR3: TGTGCCAGCAGTACGGGAGACCGCCTGGGAGGGGAGCTGTTTTTT. Its translation: CASSTGDRLGGELFF. The chain joins TRBV2 to TRBJ2-2, with D possibly matching TRBD2 (6 bases). The CDR3 is 15 residues long. V was pared by 5 bases and J by 8 bases, with 18 bases between. Germline V gene data show CDR1 as SNHLY and CDR2 as FYNNEI.

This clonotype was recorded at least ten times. CDR3 sequence (DNA): TGTGCCAGCAGTTCCCCAGGTCCGACAGCCTCTAACTACAATGAGCAGTTCTTC. Its translation is CASSSPGPTASNYNEQFF. This chain links TRBV28 with TRBJ2-1; the D gene is possibly TRBD1 (5 bases). CDR1 MDHEN and CDR2 SYDVKM come from the germline V gene. The CDR3 is made up of 18 amino acids. The germline V and J ends were trimmed by 4 bases and 3 bases, with 22 bases remaining between them.

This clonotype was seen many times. In nucleotides, the CDR3 is TGTGCCAGCAGTCCATTAAGAAACAGGGCGAATGAGCAGTTCTTC. It encodes CASSPLRNRANEQFF. This rearrangement joins TRBV6-2 or TRBV6-3 to TRBJ2-1; the D gene is possibly TRBD1 (6 bases). The CDR3 is made up of 15 amino acids. Germline V gene sequence: CDR1 MNHEY, CDR2 SVGEGT. V was clipped by 5 bases and J by 7 bases, with 18 bases between them.

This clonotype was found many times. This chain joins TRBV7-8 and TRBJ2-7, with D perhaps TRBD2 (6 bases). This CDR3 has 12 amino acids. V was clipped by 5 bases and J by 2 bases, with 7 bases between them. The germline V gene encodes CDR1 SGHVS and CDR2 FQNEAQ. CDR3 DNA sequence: TGTGCCAGCAGCCGGGAGCCCTACGAGCAGTACTTC. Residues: CASSREPYEQYF. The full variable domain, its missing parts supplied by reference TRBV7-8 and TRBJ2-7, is GAGVSQSPRYKVAKRGQDVALRCDPISGHVSLFWYQQALGQGPEFLTYFQNEAQLDKSGLPSDRFFAERPEGSVSTLKIQRTQQEDSAVYLCASSREPYEQYFGPGTRLTVT.

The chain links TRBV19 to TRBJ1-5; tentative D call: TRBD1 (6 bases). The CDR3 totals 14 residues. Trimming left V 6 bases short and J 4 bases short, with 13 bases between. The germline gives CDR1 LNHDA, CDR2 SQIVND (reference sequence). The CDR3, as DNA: TGTGCCAGTAGAAGATGGGGGCTAAATCAGCCCCAGCATTTT. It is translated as CASRRWGLNQPQHF.

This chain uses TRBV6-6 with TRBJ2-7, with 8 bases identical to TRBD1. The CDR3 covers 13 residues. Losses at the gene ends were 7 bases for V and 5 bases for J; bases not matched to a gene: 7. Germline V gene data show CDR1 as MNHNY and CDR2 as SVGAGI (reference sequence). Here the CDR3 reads CASNPGQEDEQYF. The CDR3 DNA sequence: TGTGCCAGCAACCCGGGACAGGAGGACGAGCAGTACTTC.

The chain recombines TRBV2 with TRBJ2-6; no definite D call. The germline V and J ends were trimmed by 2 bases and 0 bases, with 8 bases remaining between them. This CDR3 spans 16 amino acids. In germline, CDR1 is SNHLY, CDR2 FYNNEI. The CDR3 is CASSEIGFSGANVLTF. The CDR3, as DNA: TGTGCCAGCAGTGAAATTGGATTCTCTGGGGCCAACGTCCTGACTTTC.

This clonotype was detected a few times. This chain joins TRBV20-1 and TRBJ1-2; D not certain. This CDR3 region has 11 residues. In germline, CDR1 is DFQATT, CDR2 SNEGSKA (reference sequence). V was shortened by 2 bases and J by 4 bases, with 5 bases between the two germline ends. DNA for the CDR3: TGCAGTGCTAGAATCCCCTATGGCTACACCTTC. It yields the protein CSARIPYGYTF.

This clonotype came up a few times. This chain's CDR3 is CASSPGVANVLTF. The CDR3 DNA reads TGTGCCAGCAGCCCTGGTGTGGCCAACGTCCTGACTTTC. The chain combines TRBV11-2 with TRBJ2-6; no reliable D call. Per the germline V gene, CDR1 is SGHAT and CDR2 is FQNNGV. The CDR3 contains 13 residues. V was pared by 5 bases and J by 6 bases, with 8 bases between.

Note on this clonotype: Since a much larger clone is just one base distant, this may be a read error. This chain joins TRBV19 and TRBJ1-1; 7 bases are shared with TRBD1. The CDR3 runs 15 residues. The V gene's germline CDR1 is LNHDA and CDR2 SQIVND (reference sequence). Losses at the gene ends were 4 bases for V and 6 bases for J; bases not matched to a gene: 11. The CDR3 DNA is TGTGCCAGTAGTACACATGACAGGGAGAGGTCTGAAGCTTTCTTT. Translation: CASSTHDRERSEAFF.

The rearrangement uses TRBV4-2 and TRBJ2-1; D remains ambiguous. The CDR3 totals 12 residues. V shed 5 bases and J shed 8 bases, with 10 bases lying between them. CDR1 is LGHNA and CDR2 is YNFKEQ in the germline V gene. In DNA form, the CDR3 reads TGTGCCAGCAGCTTCCCCAGTCATGAGCAGTTCTTC. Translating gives CASSFPSHEQFF.

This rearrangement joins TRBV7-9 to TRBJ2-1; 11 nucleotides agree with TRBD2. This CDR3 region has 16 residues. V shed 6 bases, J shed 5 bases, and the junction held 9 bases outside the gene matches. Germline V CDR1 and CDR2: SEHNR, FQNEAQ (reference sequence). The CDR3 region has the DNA TGTGCCAGCAGTTCATTAGCGGGAGGGGGTCACAATGAGCAGTTCTTC. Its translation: CASSSLAGGGHNEQFF.

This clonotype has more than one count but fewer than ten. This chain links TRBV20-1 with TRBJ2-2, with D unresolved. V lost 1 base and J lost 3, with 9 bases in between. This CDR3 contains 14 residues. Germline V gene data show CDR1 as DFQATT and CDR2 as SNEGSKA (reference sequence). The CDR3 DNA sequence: TGCAGTGCTAGAGGAGAACCGTACACCGGGGAGCTGTTTTTT. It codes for CSARGEPYTGELFF.

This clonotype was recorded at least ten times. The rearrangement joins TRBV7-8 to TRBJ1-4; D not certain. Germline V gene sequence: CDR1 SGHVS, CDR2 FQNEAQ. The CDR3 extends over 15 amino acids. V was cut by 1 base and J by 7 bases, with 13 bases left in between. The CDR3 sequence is CASSLGGRVREKLFF. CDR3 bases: TGTGCCAGCAGCTTAGGGGGTAGGGTGCGTGAAAAACTGTTTTTT.

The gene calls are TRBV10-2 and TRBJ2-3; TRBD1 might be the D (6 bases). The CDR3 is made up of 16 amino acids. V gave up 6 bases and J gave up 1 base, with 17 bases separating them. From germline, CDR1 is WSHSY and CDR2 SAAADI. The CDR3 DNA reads TGCGCCAGCAGCCACGGACAGACCTATGGCACAGATACGCAGTATTTT. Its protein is CASSHGQTYGTDTQYF.

CDR3 residues: CASSHRSTDTQYF. The DNA of the CDR3 is TGTGCCAGCAGCCACAGGAGCACAGATACGCAGTATTTT. The chain recombines TRBV6-4 with TRBJ2-3, with D possibly TRBD1 on 5 matching bases. Trimming shortened V by 6 bases and J by 0 bases, and 7 bases separated the two germline ends. CDR1 and CDR2 (germline): MRHNA, SNTAGT. CDR3 size: 13 residues.

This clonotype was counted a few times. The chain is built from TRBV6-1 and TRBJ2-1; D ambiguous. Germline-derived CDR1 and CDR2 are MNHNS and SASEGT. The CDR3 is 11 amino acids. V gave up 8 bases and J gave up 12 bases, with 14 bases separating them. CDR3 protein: CASYYRQGQFF. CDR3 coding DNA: TGTGCCAGCTACTATAGGCAAGGGCAGTTCTTC.